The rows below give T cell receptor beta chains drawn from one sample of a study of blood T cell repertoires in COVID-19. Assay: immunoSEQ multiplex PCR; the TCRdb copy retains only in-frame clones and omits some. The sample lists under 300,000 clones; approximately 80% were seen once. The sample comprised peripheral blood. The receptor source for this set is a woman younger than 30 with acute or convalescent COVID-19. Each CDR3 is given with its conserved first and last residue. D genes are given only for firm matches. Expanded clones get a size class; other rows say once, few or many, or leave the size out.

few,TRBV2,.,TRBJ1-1,CATNSDSSAAEAFF,TGTGCCACCAACTCCGACTCGAGTGCTGCTGAAGCTTTCTTT
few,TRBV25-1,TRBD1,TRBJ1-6,CASGWTGGNSPLHF,TGTGCCAGCGGATGGACAGGGGGAAATTCACCCCTCCACTTT
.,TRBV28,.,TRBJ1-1,CASSFFGQGVTEAFF,.
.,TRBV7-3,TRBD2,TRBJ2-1,CASSLSSGAYNEQFF,TGTGCCAGCAGCTTATCAAGCGGGGCGTACAATGAGCAGTTCTTC
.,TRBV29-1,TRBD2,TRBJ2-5,CSVELGLWGETQYF,TGCAGCGTTGAACTGGGACTATGGGGGGAGACCCAGTACTTC
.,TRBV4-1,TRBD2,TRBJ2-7,CASSQQASGRYEQYF,TGCGCCAGCAGCCAACAGGCTAGCGGGAGGTACGAGCAGTACTTC
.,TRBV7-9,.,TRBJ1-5,CASSLGQTHSNQPQHF,TGTGCCAGCAGCTTAGGACAGACCCATAGCAATCAGCCCCAGCATTTT
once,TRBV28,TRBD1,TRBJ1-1,CASSYRGSMNTEAFF,TGTGCCAGCAGCTACAGGGGAAGTATGAACACTGAAGCTTTCTTT
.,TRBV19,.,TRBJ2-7,CASSSTGRSYEQYF,TGTGCCAGTAGCTCGACAGGCCGCTCCTACGAGCAGTACTTC
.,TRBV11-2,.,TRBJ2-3,CASSIGRPSTDTQYF,TGTGCCAGCAGCATAGGGAGGCCCAGCACAGATACGCAGTATTTT
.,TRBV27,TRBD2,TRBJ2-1,CASSIMTSGREQFF,TGTGCCAGCAGTATAATGACTAGCGGGCGTGAGCAGTTCTTC
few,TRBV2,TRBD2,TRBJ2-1,CASNSGRWDEQFF,TGTGCCAGCAACAGCGGGAGATGGGATGAGCAGTTCTTC
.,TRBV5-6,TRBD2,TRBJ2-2,CASSLGTSGTVGELFF,TGTGCCAGCAGCTTGGGGACTAGCGGGACGGTCGGGGAGCTGTTTTTT
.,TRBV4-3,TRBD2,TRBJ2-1,CASSQDGGRALYNEQFF,TGCGCCAGCAGCCAAGACGGGGGGAGGGCCCTCTACAATGAGCAGTTCTTC
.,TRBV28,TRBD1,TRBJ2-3,CASSLDRGTDTQYF,TGTGCCAGCAGTCTCGACAGGGGCACAGATACGCAGTATTTT
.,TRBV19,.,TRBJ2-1,CASSTPGKGSQFF,TGTGCCAGTAGTACCCCAGGGAAGGGTTCCCAGTTCTTC
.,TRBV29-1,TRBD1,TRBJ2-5,CSVLQGAWETQYF,TGCAGCGTCCTCCAGGGGGCGTGGGAGACCCAGTACTTC
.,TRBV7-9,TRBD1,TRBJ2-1,CASSSGQVTYNEQFF,TGTGCCAGCAGCTCGGGACAGGTAACCTACAATGAGCAGTTCTTC
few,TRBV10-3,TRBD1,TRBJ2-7,CAISGSGQGYNEQYF,TGTGCCATCAGTGGTTCGGGACAGGGGTACAACGAGCAGTACTTC
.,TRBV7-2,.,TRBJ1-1,CASSLALGQNTEAFF,TGTGCCAGCAGCTTAGCGTTAGGACAGAACACTGAAGCTTTCTTT
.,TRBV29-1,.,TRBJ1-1,CSVGGTGEFTEAFF,TGCAGCGTAGGAGGCACCGGGGAATTCACTGAAGCTTTCTTT
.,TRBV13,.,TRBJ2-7,CASSSFGAYEQYF,TGTGCCAGCAGCTCCTTCGGAGCCTACGAGCAGTACTTC
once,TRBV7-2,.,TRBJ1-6,CASTSFRLPWPLHF,TGTGCCAGCACGTCCTTCAGGCTCCCCTGGCCCCTCCACTTT
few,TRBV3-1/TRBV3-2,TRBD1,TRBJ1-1,CASRNTGVTGGTEAFF,TGTGCCAGCAGAAACACAGGGGTTACAGGGGGGACTGAAGCTTTCTTT
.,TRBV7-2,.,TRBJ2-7,CASSPTTYEQYF,TGTGCCAGCAGCCCTACCACCTACGAGCAGTACTTC
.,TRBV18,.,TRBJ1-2,CASSPPEWTAANYGYTF,TGTGCCAGCTCACCACCGGAATGGACAGCCGCTAACTATGGCTACACCTTC
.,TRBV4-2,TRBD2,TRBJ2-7,CASSHVLANSYEQYF,TGTGCCAGCAGCCACGTACTAGCGAACTCCTACGAGCAGTACTTC
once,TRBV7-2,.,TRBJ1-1,CASSPRGNTEAFF,TGTGCCAGCAGCCCCCGGGGGAACACTGAAGCTTTCTTT
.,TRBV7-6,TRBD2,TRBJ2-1,CASSPRTSGTPWEWNEQFF,TGTGCCAGCAGCCCACGGACTAGCGGGACCCCATGGGAATGGAATGAGCAGTTCTTC
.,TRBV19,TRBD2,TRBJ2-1,CASSIALGLARYNEQFF,TGTGCCAGTAGTATAGCCCTTGGACTAGCGAGATACAATGAGCAGTTCTTC
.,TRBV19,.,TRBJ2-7,CASALNWNLGDEQYF,TGTGCCAGTGCCCTCAATTGGAACCTGGGCGACGAGCAGTACTTC
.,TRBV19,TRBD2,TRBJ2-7,CASSLGAPSGRTYEQYF,TGTGCCAGTAGTCTGGGGGCTCCTAGCGGGAGGACCTACGAGCAGTACTTC
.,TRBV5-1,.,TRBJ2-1,CASRVGESYNEQFF,TGCGCCAGCAGGGTCGGGGAGTCCTACAATGAGCAGTTCTTC
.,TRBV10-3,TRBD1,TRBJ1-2,CAIRETGGGRGYTF,TGTGCCATCAGGGAGACAGGGGGCGGTCGTGGCTACACCTTC
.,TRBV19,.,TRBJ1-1,CASSMDTNTEAFF,TGTGCCAGTAGTATGGACACGAACACTGAAGCTTTCTTT
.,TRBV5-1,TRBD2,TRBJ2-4,CASSLYIAGVPKNIQYF,TGCGCCAGCAGCTTGTATATAGCGGGAGTACCCAAAAACATTCAGTACTTC
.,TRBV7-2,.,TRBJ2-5,CASSSVGGFYQETQYF,TGTGCCAGCAGCTCGGTAGGGGGTTTTTACCAAGAGACCCAGTACTTC
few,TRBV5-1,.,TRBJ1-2,CASSQDGSYGYTF,TGCGCCAGCAGCCAGGACGGGAGCTATGGCTACACCTTC
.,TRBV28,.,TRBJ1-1,CASSGQSNTEAFF,TGTGCCAGCAGCGGACAGTCGAACACTGAAGCTTTCTTT
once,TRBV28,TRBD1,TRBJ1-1,CASRPGTGDLHTEAFF,TGTGCCAGCAGACCCGGGACAGGGGATTTGCACACTGAAGCTTTCTTT
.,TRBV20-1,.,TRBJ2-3,CSASGPAGSGIGTDTQYF,TGCAGTGCTAGTGGGCCTGCGGGTAGCGGAATAGGCACAGATACGCAGTATTTT
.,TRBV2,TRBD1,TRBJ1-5,CASSDGQGFQPQHF,TGTGCCAGCAGTGATGGACAGGGTTTTCAGCCCCAGCATTTT
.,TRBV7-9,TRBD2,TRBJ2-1,CASSLARGLAGVYNEQFF,TGTGCCAGCAGCTTAGCGCGGGGACTAGCGGGAGTATACAATGAGCAGTTCTTC
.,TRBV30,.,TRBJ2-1,CASTKQGKQFF,TGTGCCTCTACCAAACAGGGCAAGCAGTTCTTC
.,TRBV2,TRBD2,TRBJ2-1,CASSGISGTNTTDEQFF,TGTGCCAGCAGTGGAATTAGCGGGACCAACACTACCGATGAGCAGTTCTTC
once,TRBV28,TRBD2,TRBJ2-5,CASSLAGPIETQYF,TGTGCCAGCAGCCTAGCGGGGCCTATAGAGACCCAGTACTTC
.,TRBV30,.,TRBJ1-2,CAWRGGYGYTF,TGTGCCTGGAGGGGGGGGTATGGCTACACCTTC
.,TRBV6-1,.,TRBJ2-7,CASSEGRGGHEQYF,TGTGCCAGCAGTGAAGGCAGGGGCGGCCACGAGCAGTACTTC
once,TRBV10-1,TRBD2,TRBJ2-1,CASSEFGRANNEQFF,TGCGCCAGCAGTGAATTCGGGAGGGCAAACAATGAGCAGTTCTTC
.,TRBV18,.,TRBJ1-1,CASSPPGWTGGTEAFF,TGTGCCAGCTCACCACCGGGGTGGACCGGGGGCACTGAAGCTTTCTTT